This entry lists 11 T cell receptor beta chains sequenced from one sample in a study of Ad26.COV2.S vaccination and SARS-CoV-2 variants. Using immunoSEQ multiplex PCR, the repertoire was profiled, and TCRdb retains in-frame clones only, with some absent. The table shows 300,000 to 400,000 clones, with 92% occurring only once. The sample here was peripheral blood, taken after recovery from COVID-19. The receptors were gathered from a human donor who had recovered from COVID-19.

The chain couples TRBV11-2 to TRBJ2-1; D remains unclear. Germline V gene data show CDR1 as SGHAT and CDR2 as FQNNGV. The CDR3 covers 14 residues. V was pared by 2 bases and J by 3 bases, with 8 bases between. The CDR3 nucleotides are TGTGCCAGCAGCTTATTTCGTAGCTACAATGAGCAGTTCTTC. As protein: CASSLFRSYNEQFF.

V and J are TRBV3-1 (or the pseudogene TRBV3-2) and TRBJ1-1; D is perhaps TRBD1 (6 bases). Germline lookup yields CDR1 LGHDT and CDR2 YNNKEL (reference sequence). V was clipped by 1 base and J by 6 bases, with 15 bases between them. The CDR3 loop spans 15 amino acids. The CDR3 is CASSQGGASGPEAFF. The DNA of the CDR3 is TGTGCCAGCAGCCAAGGGGGGGCCTCCGGTCCTGAAGCTTTCTTT.

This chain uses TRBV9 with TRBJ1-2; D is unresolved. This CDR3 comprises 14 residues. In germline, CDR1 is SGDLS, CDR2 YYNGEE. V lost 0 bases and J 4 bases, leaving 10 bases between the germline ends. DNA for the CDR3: TGTGCCAGCAGCGTAGACGAGGTAGCCTATGGCTACACCTTC. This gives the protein CASSVDEVAYGYTF.

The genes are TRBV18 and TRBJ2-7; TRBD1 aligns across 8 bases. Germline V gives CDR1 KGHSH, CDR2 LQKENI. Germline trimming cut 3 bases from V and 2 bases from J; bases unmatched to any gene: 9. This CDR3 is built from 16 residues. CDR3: CASSPKDRAPTYEQYF. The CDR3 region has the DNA TGTGCCAGCTCACCCAAGGACAGGGCACCAACCTACGAGCAGTACTTC.

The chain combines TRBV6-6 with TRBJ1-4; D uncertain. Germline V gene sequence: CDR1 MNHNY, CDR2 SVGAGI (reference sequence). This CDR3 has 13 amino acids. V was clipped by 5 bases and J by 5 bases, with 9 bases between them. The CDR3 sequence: CASSVQVNEKLFF. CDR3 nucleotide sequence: TGTGCCAGCAGTGTCCAGGTGAATGAAAAACTGTTTTTT.

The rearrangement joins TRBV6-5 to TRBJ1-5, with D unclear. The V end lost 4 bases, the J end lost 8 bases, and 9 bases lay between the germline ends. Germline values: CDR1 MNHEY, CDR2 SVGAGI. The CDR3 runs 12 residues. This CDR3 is CASSSTLEPQHF. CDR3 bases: TGTGCCAGCAGTTCCACCCTCGAGCCCCAGCATTTT.

The CDR3: CASSLDNPRTDTQYF. In DNA, the CDR3 is TGTGCCAGCAGCTTAGATAACCCTCGCACAGATACGCAGTATTTT. This rearrangement joins TRBV7-2 to TRBJ2-3; D is uncertain. The CDR3 is 15 amino acids. V lost 1 base to trimming and J lost 1 base, with 9 bases between them. Germline V lookup: CDR1 SGHTA, CDR2 FQGNSA.

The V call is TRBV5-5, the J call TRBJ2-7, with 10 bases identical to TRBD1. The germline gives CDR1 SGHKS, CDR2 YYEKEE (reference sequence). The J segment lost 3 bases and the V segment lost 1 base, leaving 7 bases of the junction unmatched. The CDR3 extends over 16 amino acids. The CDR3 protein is CASSLFSGTGVYEQYF. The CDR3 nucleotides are TGTGCCAGCAGCTTGTTTTCCGGGACAGGGGTCTACGAGCAGTACTTC.

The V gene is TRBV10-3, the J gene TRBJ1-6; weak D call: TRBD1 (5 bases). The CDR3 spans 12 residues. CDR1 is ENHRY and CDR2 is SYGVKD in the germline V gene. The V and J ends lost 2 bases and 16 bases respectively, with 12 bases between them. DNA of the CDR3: TGTGCCATCAGTGAGGGGGGGGACTTTCTCCACTTT. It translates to CAISEGGDFLHF.

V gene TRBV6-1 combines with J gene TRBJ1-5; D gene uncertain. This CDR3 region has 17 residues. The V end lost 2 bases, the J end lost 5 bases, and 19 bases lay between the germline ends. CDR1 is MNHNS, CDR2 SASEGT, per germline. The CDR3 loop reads CASSERFGRTDYQPQHF. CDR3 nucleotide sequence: TGTGCCAGCAGTGAACGGTTCGGACGGACGGACTATCAGCCCCAGCATTTT.

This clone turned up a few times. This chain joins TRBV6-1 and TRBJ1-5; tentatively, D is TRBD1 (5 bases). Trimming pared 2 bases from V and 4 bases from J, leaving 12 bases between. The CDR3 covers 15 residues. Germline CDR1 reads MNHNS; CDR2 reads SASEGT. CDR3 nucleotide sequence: TGTGCCAGCAGTGAAACCAGGGATCGGAATCAGCCCCAGCATTTT. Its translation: CASSETRDRNQPQHF.